This is a list of T cell receptor beta chains from one sample in a study of cytomegalovirus exposure and HLA in healthy donors. TCRdb keeps only in-frame clones here, not all; method: immunoSEQ multiplex PCR. The repertoire holds 150,000 to 200,000 clones, with approximately 82% as singletons. Sequencing used PBMCs. Receptor source: a man between 18 and 29 years old in good health and CMV-seropositive. The CDR3 runs from the conserved cysteine through the conserved F or W. D genes are given only for firm matches. Not all rows give a size; the values are once, few, many and, for expanded clones, a class.

J: TRBJ2-7; D: -; V: TRBV15; size: -; CDR3: CATSRDPEDCEQYF; DNA: TGTGCCACCAGCAGAGATCCCGAAGACTGCGAGCAGTACTTC
J: TRBJ2-2; D: TRBD1; V: TRBV6-5; size: -; CDR3: CASKAQGISGELFF; DNA: TGTGCCAGCAAGGCACAGGGGATCTCCGGGGAGCTGTTTTTT
J: TRBJ2-7; D: -; V: TRBV7-2; size: -; CDR3: CASSLELVKYEQYF; DNA: TGTGCCAGCAGCTTAGAACTAGTGAAGTACGAGCAGTACTTC
J: TRBJ1-5; D: TRBD1; V: TRBV11-2; size: -; CDR3: CASSLGTGGNQPQHF; DNA: TGTGCCAGCAGCTTAGGGACAGGGGGAAATCAGCCCCAGCATTTT
J: TRBJ2-1; D: -; V: TRBV7-9; size: -; CDR3: CASRNRALAFGEQFF; DNA: TGTGCCAGCAGGAACAGGGCCCTCGCTTTTGGTGAGCAGTTCTTC
J: TRBJ2-7; D: TRBD2; V: TRBV5-1; size: -; CDR3: CASKVAGDYEQYF; DNA: TGCGCCAGCAAGGTAGCGGGAGACTACGAGCAGTACTTC
J: TRBJ2-1; D: TRBD2; V: TRBV19; size: -; CDR3: CASSIAGGDNEQFF; DNA: TGTGCCAGTAGCATAGCGGGAGGAGACAATGAGCAGTTCTTC
J: TRBJ2-5; D: TRBD2; V: TRBV30; size: -; CDR3: CAWRALAGQETQYF; DNA: TGTGCCTGGAGGGCTTTAGCGGGGCAAGAGACCCAGTACTTC
J: TRBJ2-2; D: -; V: TRBV29-1; size: -; CDR3: CSAVQRALTGELFF; DNA: TGCAGCGCCGTACAGAGGGCTCTCACCGGGGAGCTGTTTTTT
J: TRBJ2-1; D: -; V: TRBV7-9; size: -; CDR3: CASSLGAAGYNEQFF; DNA: TGTGCCAGCAGCTTAGGGGCGGCGGGATACAATGAGCAGTTCTTC
J: TRBJ1-5; D: -; V: TRBV11-2; size: -; CDR3: CASSLAGNQPQHF; DNA: TGTGCCAGCAGCTTAGCGGGGAATCAGCCCCAGCATTTT
J: TRBJ1-3; D: TRBD1; V: TRBV27; size: -; CDR3: CASSPMKTGLGNTIYF; DNA: TGTGCCAGCAGTCCTATGAAGACAGGGTTGGGAAACACCATATATTTT
J: TRBJ2-5; D: TRBD1; V: TRBV5-1; size: -; CDR3: CASSPGTGRETQYF; DNA: TGCGCCAGCAGCCCGGGGACAGGCCGAGAGACCCAGTACTTC
J: TRBJ2-2; D: TRBD1; V: TRBV7-9; size: -; CDR3: CASSPTRVSGQGAFGELFF; DNA: TGTGCCAGCAGCCCAACCCGCGTGTCCGGACAGGGGGCTTTCGGGGAGCTGTTTTTT
J: TRBJ1-2; D: -; V: TRBV11-2; size: few; CDR3: CASSLADYGYTF; DNA: TGTGCCAGCAGCTTAGCGGACTATGGCTACACCTTC
J: TRBJ2-3; D: TRBD2; V: TRBV29-1; size: once; CDR3: CSVGWGGRTDTQYF; DNA: TGCAGCGTTGGATGGGGGGGACGCACAGATACGCAGTATTTT
J: TRBJ2-5; D: TRBD1; V: TRBV27; size: -; CDR3: CASMNRGSRRETQYF; DNA: TGTGCCAGTATGAACAGGGGGAGTCGGCGAGAGACCCAGTACTTC
J: TRBJ2-2; D: TRBD2; V: TRBV9; size: -; CDR3: CASSVSAGANTGELFF; DNA: TGTGCCAGCAGCGTCTCAGCGGGAGCGAACACCGGGGAGCTGTTTTTT
J: TRBJ2-1; D: TRBD1; V: TRBV30; size: -; CDR3: CAWSVTGGYNEQFF; DNA: TGTGCCTGGAGTGTTACAGGGGGTTACAATGAGCAGTTCTTC
J: TRBJ2-7; D: -; V: TRBV5-1; size: -; CDR3: CASSFIASIRIYF; DNA: TGCGCCAGCAGCTTTATCGCCTCTATAAGAATATACTTC
J: TRBJ2-3; D: -; V: TRBV7-9; size: -; CDR3: CASSYNTDTQYF; DNA: TGTGCCAGCAGCTATAACACAGATACGCAGTATTTT
J: TRBJ1-1; D: -; V: TRBV7-9; size: -; CDR3: CASSRTGQTNTEAFF; DNA: TGTGCCAGCAGCCGTACGGGACAAACGAACACTGAAGCTTTCTTT
J: TRBJ2-7; D: TRBD1; V: TRBV6-1; size: -; CDR3: CASSASGTATYEQYF; DNA: TGTGCCAGCAGTGCCTCCGGGACAGCTACCTACGAGCAGTACTTC
J: TRBJ2-5; D: TRBD1; V: TRBV28; size: -; CDR3: CASSPIGTELEETQYF; DNA: TGTGCCAGCAGTCCCATCGGGACAGAACTAGAAGAGACCCAGTACTTC
J: TRBJ2-7; D: TRBD2; V: TRBV5-1; size: -; CDR3: CASRGGPSSYEQYF; DNA: TGCGCCAGCAGGGGAGGGCCCAGTAGCTACGAGCAGTACTTC
J: TRBJ1-2; D: -; V: TRBV30; size: -; CDR3: CAWSVGFGGGYTF; DNA: TGTGCCTGGAGTGTTGGCTTTGGTGGTGGCTACACCTTC
J: TRBJ2-7; D: -; V: TRBV6-1; size: -; CDR3: CASSESFSYEQYF; DNA: TGTGCCAGCAGTGAGTCATTCTCCTACGAGCAGTACTTC
J: TRBJ1-3; D: TRBD1; V: TRBV9; size: -; CDR3: CASSVGTGGFGNTIYF; DNA: TGTGCCAGCAGCGTAGGGACAGGGGGCTTCGGAAACACCATATATTTT
J: TRBJ1-2; D: TRBD1; V: TRBV15; size: -; CDR3: CATSRGGTGQGAIGYTF; DNA: TGTGCCACCAGCAGAGGGGGGACGGGACAGGGGGCGATAGGCTACACCTTC
J: TRBJ2-5; D: TRBD2; V: TRBV19; size: -; CDR3: CASKSGRGLGQETQYF; DNA: TGTGCCAGTAAGAGCGGGAGAGGGTTGGGCCAAGAGACCCAGTACTTC
J: TRBJ1-4; D: -; V: TRBV5-4; size: few; CDR3: CASSLGGDYEKLFF; DNA: TGTGCCAGCAGCCTAGGGGGGGATTACGAAAAACTGTTTTTT
J: TRBJ1-2; D: TRBD1; V: TRBV28; size: once; CDR3: CASRGDRAYGYTF; DNA: TGTGCCAGCAGGGGGGACAGGGCCTATGGCTACACCTTC
J: TRBJ1-1; D: -; V: TRBV6-5; size: -; CDR3: CASSYGRLNTEAFF; DNA: TGTGCCAGCAGTTACGGCAGATTGAACACTGAAGCTTTCTTT
J: TRBJ2-2; D: -; V: TRBV2; size: -; CDR3: CASRLRGTGELFF; DNA: TGTGCCAGCAGGCTCAGGGGAACCGGGGAGCTGTTTTTT
J: TRBJ2-7; D: TRBD2; V: TRBV28; size: -; CDR3: CASSLFSGSDSYEQYF; DNA: TGTGCCAGCAGTTTGTTTAGCGGGAGCGATTCCTACGAGCAGTACTTC
J: TRBJ2-3; D: TRBD2; V: TRBV2; size: -; CDR3: CASSLPVASGRAGPDTQYF; DNA: TGTGCCAGCAGTCTACCGGTGGCTAGCGGGAGGGCCGGCCCAGATACGCAGTATTTT
J: TRBJ2-1; D: -; V: TRBV27; size: -; CDR3: CASIPDSNSYNEQFF; DNA: TGTGCCAGCATCCCGGACAGTAATTCCTACAATGAGCAGTTCTTC
J: TRBJ2-3; D: TRBD2; V: TRBV29-1; size: once; CDR3: CSLKGTSGRRADTQYF; DNA: TGCAGCCTTAAAGGGACTAGCGGGAGGCGGGCAGATACGCAGTATTTT
J: TRBJ1-1; D: TRBD1; V: TRBV7-9; size: -; CDR3: CASSNRGQGNTEAFF; DNA: TGTGCCAGCAGCAACAGGGGGCAGGGGAACACTGAAGCTTTCTTT
J: TRBJ1-5; D: TRBD1; V: TRBV7-9; size: few; CDR3: CASSFGTGRYSNQPQHF; DNA: TGTGCCAGCAGCTTTGGGACAGGACGGTATAGCAATCAGCCCCAGCATTTT
J: TRBJ1-5; D: TRBD1; V: TRBV11-2; size: few; CDR3: CASSRTGGTQPQHF; DNA: TGTGCCAGCAGCCGTACAGGGGGCACTCAGCCCCAGCATTTT
J: TRBJ2-7; D: -; V: TRBV2; size: -; CDR3: CASSAPRQYF; DNA: TGTGCCAGCAGTGCCCCTAGGCAGTACTTC
J: TRBJ1-2; D: TRBD1; V: TRBV19; size: -; CDR3: CASSIEYRGLRMNYGYTF; DNA: TGTGCCAGTAGTATCGAATACAGGGGGCTTAGGATGAACTATGGCTACACCTTC
J: TRBJ1-5; D: -; V: TRBV10-1; size: -; CDR3: CASSARGNESNQPQHF; DNA: TGCGCCAGCAGTGCAAGAGGGAATGAAAGCAATCAGCCCCAGCATTTT
J: TRBJ2-3; D: TRBD2; V: TRBV2; size: -; CDR3: CASSESVAGVRTDTQYF; DNA: TGTGCCAGCAGTGAATCGGTAGCGGGAGTCCGCACAGATACGCAGTATTTT